One sample yielded the 27 T cell receptor beta chains listed below, sequenced in a study of blood T cells in healthy people across ages. Using a J-beta primer mix together with a sample-barcoded 5' primer, a second PCR was run for roughly 7 to 12 cycles. TCRdb re-derived calls from the 5' RACE reads in MiXCR, one entry per CDR3 protein. The data contain about 800,000 distinct CDR3 sequences, around 25% of them seen just once; the ten biggest clones take up under 4.5%. This same sample was also part of a study on T cells of mothers and their children.

The specimen was blood. Receptors were obtained from a boy younger than 18 in good health.

About this clonotype: Germline is not matched at one junction end, which may reflect a read error. The rearrangement joins TRBV27 to TRBJ1-2; 7 bases are a match to TRBD1. This CDR3 is built from 14 residues. In germline, CDR1 is MNHEY, CDR2 SMNVEV (reference sequence). This chain's CDR3 is CASSPKRRQGQFAF. The CDR3 DNA reads TGTGCCAGCAGTCCCAAAAGGAGACAGGGCCAATTCGCCTTC.

This clonotype was observed a handful of times. The V and J genes are TRBV3-1 and TRBJ1-1; TRBD1 aligns across 8 bases. Germline V gene data show CDR1 as LGHDT and CDR2 as YNNKEL (reference sequence). V was pared by 4 bases and J by 4 bases, with 11 bases of the junction left unmatched. The CDR3 is 16 residues long. CDR3 nucleotide sequence: TGTGCCAGCAGCCTCGATCAGGGGGCGACAGGCACTGAAGCTTTCTTT. It yields the protein CASSLDQGATGTEAFF.

This clonotype has a handful of counts. V is TRBV4-1 and J is TRBJ1-2; 7 positions agree with TRBD1. CDR3 size: 15 residues. Germline V gene sequence: CDR1 MGHRA, CDR2 YSYEKL. Trimming removed 2 bases from V and 3 bases from J; junction bases left unmatched: 6. This CDR3 is CASSQPTTGHYGYTF. CDR3 DNA: TGCGCCAGCAGCCAACCGACGACAGGGCACTATGGCTACACCTTC.

This clonotype was seen a handful of times. The V call is TRBV6-2 or TRBV6-3, the J call TRBJ2-4; 7 nucleotides match TRBD1. Germline CDR1 MNHEY, CDR2 SVGEGT. V lost 5 bases, J lost 7 bases, and 2 bases stayed unmatched. The CDR3 totals 12 residues. CDR3 nucleotide sequence: TGTGCCAGCAGTCAGGGACAGAACATTCAGTACTTC. This gives the protein CASSQGQNIQYF.

This clonotype occurred a few times. V and J are TRBV2 and TRBJ2-2, with D maybe TRBD1 (6 bases). V was clipped by 6 bases and J by 4 bases, with 15 bases between them. This CDR3 is built from 15 residues. Germline CDR1 SNHLY, CDR2 FYNNEI. CDR3 sequence (DNA): TGTGCCAGCAGCCGGACAGCGGAAATCACCGGGGAGCTGTTTTTT. Translating it yields CASSRTAEITGELFF.

This clonotype was counted between two and nine times. The chain combines TRBV29-1 with TRBJ1-1; 7 bases align to TRBD1. The germline V gene encodes CDR1 SQVTM and CDR2 ANQGSEA. CDR3 size: 12 residues. Germline trimming cut 6 bases from V and 4 bases from J; bases unmatched to any gene: 5. The CDR3 coding sequence is TGCAGCGTCCACAGGGGATCCACTGAAGCTTTCTTT. It specifies CSVHRGSTEAFF.

This chain uses TRBV12-3 or TRBV12-4 with TRBJ2-7, with 9 positions matching TRBD1. This CDR3 has 13 residues. V lost 10 bases and J lost 5; bases outside the gene matches: 9. The CDR3 is CAISRQGVDEQYF. The DNA of the CDR3 is TGTGCCATCTCCAGACAGGGGGTTGACGAGCAGTACTTC.

This clonotype has a handful of counts. A much larger clone differs by one base, so this may be a read error. The CDR3 reads CACRPTGTGELFF. The CDR3 DNA is TGTGCCTGCAGACCGACAGGGACCGGGGAGCTGTTTTTT. The chain couples TRBV6-1 to TRBJ2-2; 7 positions match TRBD1. The CDR3 sequence is 13 residues long. Germline CDR1 and CDR2: MNHNS and SASEGT.

The chain joins TRBV4-1 to TRBJ1-6; 8 bases are shared with TRBD1. V shed 4 bases, J shed 10 bases, and the junction held 6 bases outside the gene matches. The CDR3 totals 14 residues. Germline CDR1 is MGHRA and CDR2 is YSYEKL. CDR3 sequence: CASSPGQGESPLHF. The CDR3 DNA reads TGCGCCAGCAGCCCCGGACAGGGAGAGTCACCCCTCCACTTT.

The chain recombines TRBV6-2 or TRBV6-3 with TRBJ1-1, with D tentatively TRBD1 (5 bases). The ends were cut back, 5 bases at V and 6 bases at J, with 10 bases in the middle. Germline loops: CDR1 MNHEY, CDR2 SVGEGT. This CDR3 has 12 amino acids. The CDR3 DNA is TGTGCCAGCAGTGGGGGGTCATCTGAAGCTTTCTTT. Translation: CASSGGSSEAFF.

This clonotype was counted a few times. This sequence joins TRBV20-1 and TRBJ2-3, with 8 bases that match TRBD2. The CDR3 has 18 residues. V shed 3 bases and J 10 bases; nucleotides not matched to a gene: 24. The germline gives CDR1 DFQATT, CDR2 SNEGSKA (reference sequence). CDR3 protein: CSASIHRPGLDLHEAQYF. As DNA, the CDR3 is TGCAGTGCTAGCATACATAGGCCGGGACTAGACCTCCATGAGGCGCAGTATTTT.

The CDR3 protein is CSARGQDRNEQFF. Here the CDR3 DNA reads TGCAGTGCTAGGGGACAGGATAGAAATGAGCAGTTCTTC. The chain couples TRBV20-1 to TRBJ2-5; 8 bases fit TRBD1. Near its end, the DNA agrees better with TRBJ2-1, so the J call may be wrong. Germline V gene lookup returns CDR1 DFQATT and CDR2 SNEGSKA (reference sequence). The CDR3 contains 13 residues.

The rearrangement uses TRBV11-1 and TRBJ1-2, with D uncertain. V was shortened by 5 bases and J by 6 bases, with 16 bases between the two germline ends. This CDR3 has 14 residues. Looked up from germline, CDR1 is SGHAT and CDR2 is FQDESV (reference sequence). The CDR3 region has the DNA TGTGCCAGCAGCCCGCCGAGGAGTTTAGATGGCTACACCTTC. This encodes CASSPPRSLDGYTF. Drawing the rest from reference TRBV11-1 and TRBJ1-2, the complete variable domain is EAEVAQSPRYKITEKSQAVAFWCDPISGHATLYWYRQILGQGPELLVQFQDESVVDDSQLPKDRFSAERLKGVDSTLKIQPAELGDSAMYLCASSPPRSLDGYTFGSGTRLTVV.

The rearrangement joins TRBV4-3 to TRBJ2-5, with D uncertain. Trimming shortened V by 0 bases and J by 0 bases, and 11 bases separated the two germline ends. The CDR3 runs 16 residues. Germline lookup yields CDR1 LGHNA and CDR2 YSLEER. For the CDR3, the DNA is TGCGCCAGCAGCCAAGATTATCGGTCGGACCAAGAGACCCAGTACTTC. It yields the protein CASSQDYRSDQETQYF.

V gene TRBV12-3 or TRBV12-4 combines with J gene TRBJ2-5; D may be TRBD1 (5 bases). CDR3 size: 15 residues. The V and J ends lost 5 bases and 3 bases respectively, with 16 bases between them. CDR3: CASSRLLLGEETQYF. As DNA, the CDR3 is TGTGCCAGCAGTCGCTTATTGTTAGGGGAAGAGACCCAGTACTTC.

This clonotype appeared a few times. V is TRBV20-1 and J is TRBJ2-5; 8 bases fit TRBD1. Germline CDR1 DFQATT, CDR2 SNEGSKA (reference sequence). There are 15 residues in the CDR3. The junction had 10 bases not matched to a gene; V was cut back by 3 bases and J by 4 bases. The CDR3 reads CSARQPTGVVETQYF. The CDR3 coding sequence is TGCAGTGCTAGGCAACCGACAGGGGTAGTAGAGACCCAGTACTTC.

The chain links TRBV5-1 to TRBJ2-2; tentatively, D is TRBD2 (6 bases). The CDR3 is made up of 14 amino acids. Trimming removed 7 bases from V and 7 bases from J, with 17 bases in between. Germline V gene sequence: CDR1 SGHRS, CDR2 YFSETQ. The CDR3 reads CASERGTLSGELFF. CDR3 nucleotides: TGCGCCAGCGAACGCGGGACCCTGAGCGGGGAGCTGTTTTTT.

The chain uses TRBV27 and TRBJ2-7; no definite D call. The V gene lost 0 bases and the J gene lost 0 bases, with 12 bases spanning the gap. The CDR3 spans 16 residues. Germline CDR1 is MNHEY and CDR2 is SMNVEV (reference sequence). CDR3 amino acids: CASSLSRQASSYEQYF. In DNA, the CDR3 is TGTGCCAGCAGTTTATCGAGGCAGGCCAGCTCCTACGAGCAGTACTTC.

The table lists this clonotype with a few counts. The chain uses TRBV4-1 and TRBJ2-5; the D gene is possibly TRBD1 (6 bases). This CDR3 has 15 amino acids. CDR1 and CDR2 (germline): MGHRA, YSYEKL. Trimming took off 2 bases at V and 1 base at J, with 11 bases between the two ends. CDR3 in DNA: TGCGCCAGCAGCCAAACAGGGTTAGGCCAAGAGACCCAGTACTTC. Its translation is CASSQTGLGQETQYF.

This sequence joins TRBV29-1 and TRBJ2-5; D not certain. Germline CDR1 and CDR2: SQVTM and ANQGSEA. There are 13 residues in the CDR3. The V end was cut by 4 bases, the J end by 2 bases, with 11 bases between. Here the CDR3 reads CSVAGGLQETQYF. The CDR3 DNA follows: TGCAGCGTTGCAGGCGGCCTACAAGAGACCCAGTACTTC.

This clonotype was counted many times. The genes are TRBV9 and TRBJ2-7, with TRBD2 matching over 8 bases. The CDR3 runs 15 residues. Trimming removed 4 bases from V and 5 bases from J; junction bases left unmatched: 11. Per the germline V gene, CDR1 is SGDLS and CDR2 is YYNGEE. For the CDR3, the DNA is TGTGCCAGCAGCAGGCTGGGTAGCGGGAAGGACGAGCAGTACTTC. Its translation is CASSRLGSGKDEQYF.

This rearrangement joins TRBV25-1 to TRBJ1-4; D is perhaps TRBD1 (6 bases). Deletions cut 2 bases from V and 10 bases from J, with 14 bases between. This CDR3 contains 14 residues. Germline V CDR1 and CDR2: MGHDK, SYGVNS. The chain's CDR3 is CASSETRTRGKLFF. DNA of the CDR3: TGTGCCAGCAGTGAAACTCGGACCAGGGGAAAACTGTTTTTT.

This clonotype was counted at least ten times. This rearrangement joins TRBV12-5 to TRBJ1-1; D gene uncertain. This CDR3 is built from 13 residues. Germline V gives CDR1 LGHNT, CDR2 FRNRAP. V lost 1 base and J lost 1, with 4 bases in between. CDR3 nucleotide sequence: TGTGCTAGTGGTTTGGGGGGGAACACTGAAGCTTTCTTT. Translated: CASGLGGNTEAFF.

This chain connects TRBV20-1 to TRBJ2-5; the match to TRBD2 covers 13 bases. Judging by the DNA end, TRBJ2-7 fits better; the J call may be wrong. CDR3 length equals 14 residues. CDR1 and CDR2 (germline): DFQATT, SNEGSKA (reference sequence). In DNA form, the CDR3 reads TGCAGTGCCAGGACTAGCGGGAGTCCCTACGAGCAGTACTTC. It specifies CSARTSGSPYEQYF.

The chain joins TRBV24-1 to TRBJ2-5; possibly TRBD1 for D (6 bases). The CDR3 extends over 14 amino acids. CDR1 KGHDR and CDR2 SFDVKD come from the germline V gene. Trimming shortened V by 3 bases and J by 1 base, and 8 bases separated the two germline ends. The CDR3, as DNA: TGTGCCACCAGTGATGAGACAGGCCAAGAGACCCAGTACTTC. Its protein product is CATSDETGQETQYF.

This chain connects TRBV6-2 or TRBV6-3 to TRBJ2-4; no clear D. The V gene's germline CDR1 is MNHEY and CDR2 SVGEGT. The CDR3 loop spans 14 amino acids. With 6 bases removed from V and 4 bases from J, the gap between germline ends came to 13 bases. The CDR3 nucleotides read TGTGCCAGCAGGGACGGCGGCAGTAAAAACATTCAGTACTTC. It is translated as CASRDGGSKNIQYF.

V and J are TRBV9 and TRBJ2-1, with unresolved D. The J call could be wrong; TRBJ2-7 is a better fit for the DNA end. The CDR3 extends over 14 amino acids. CDR1 and CDR2 from the germline V gene are SGDLS and YYNGEE. The CDR3 spells CASSVDVVGYEQYF. Here the CDR3 DNA reads TGTGCCAGCAGCGTAGACGTAGTGGGGTACGAGCAGTACTTC.